This T cell receptor beta chain was captured by sequencing in a study of shared clonotypes between healthy human individuals. Study observations and caveats: Donor scarcity curtailed the genetic and exposure-history diversity represented herein. The sharing of 4% to 5.5% of naive CD4 clonotypes was seen across a handful of donors. Memory subsets generally showed smaller estimated richness than naive subsets did.

In regard to this clone: The antigen remains undetermined.

The V gene's germline CDR1 is MNHEY and CDR2 SMNVEV (reference sequence). This CDR3 comprises 16 residues. Trimming cost V 5 bases and J 0 bases, with 13 bases left between them. Positive CCR7 selection of CD45RO-negative cells yielded the naive CD8 cells, and terminally differentiated effector memory CD45RA+ cells were excluded. Here immunoSEQ multiplex PCR was the method, and the copy in TCRdb shows in-frame clones only, minus some. This sample has 750,000 to 1,000,000 clones, with more than 85% found just once. The sample taken for sequencing was naive CD8+ T cells sorted from blood. The chain couples TRBV27 to TRBJ1-4, with D possibly matching TRBD1 (6 bases). The TCR was taken from a man aged 25 to 40 in good health. CDR3 nucleotide sequence: TGTGCCAGCAGTAGCAGGGGAAATCCAACTAATGAAAAACTGTTTTTT. As protein: CASSSRGNPTNEKLFF.